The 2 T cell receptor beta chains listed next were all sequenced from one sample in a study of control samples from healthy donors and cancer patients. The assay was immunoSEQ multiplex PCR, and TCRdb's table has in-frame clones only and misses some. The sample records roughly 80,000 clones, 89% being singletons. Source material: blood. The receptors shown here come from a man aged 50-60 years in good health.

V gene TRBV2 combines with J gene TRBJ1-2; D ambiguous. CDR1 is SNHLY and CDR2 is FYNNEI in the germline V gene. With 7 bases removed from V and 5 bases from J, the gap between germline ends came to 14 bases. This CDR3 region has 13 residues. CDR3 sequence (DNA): TGTGCCAGCACTGAGGCCAGCTCGTATGGCTACACCTTC. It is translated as CASTEASSYGYTF.

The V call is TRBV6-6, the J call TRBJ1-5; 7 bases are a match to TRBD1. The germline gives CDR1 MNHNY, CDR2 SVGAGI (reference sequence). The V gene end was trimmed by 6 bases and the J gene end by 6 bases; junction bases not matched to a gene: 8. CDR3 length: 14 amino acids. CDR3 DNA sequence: TGTGCCAGCAGGTACAGGGGTTGGACTCAGCCCCAGCATTTT. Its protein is CASRYRGWTQPQHF.